The 7 T cell receptor beta chains given below trace back to one sample, sequenced in a study of neurological immune-mediated disorders. TCRdb processed the 5' RACE reads anew with MiXCR; each CDR3 protein has one entry. Of approximately 90,000 distinct CDR3 sequences in the sample, roughly 3.5% were seen once. The specimen sequenced was PBMCs. Receptors originate from a woman between 18 and 29 years old with multiple sclerosis.

This rearrangement joins TRBV9 to TRBJ1-5; 7 nucleotides line up with TRBD1. This CDR3 is built from 18 residues. V was clipped by 4 bases and J by 2 bases; unmatched bases: 15. Germline V gene lookup returns CDR1 SGDLS and CDR2 YYNGEE. CDR3 loop: CASSPHSRQGSGNQPQHF. CDR3 sequence (DNA): TGTGCCAGCAGCCCACACTCCCGACAGGGCTCGGGCAATCAGCCCCAGCATTTT.

This clonotype was recorded many times. This chain links TRBV15 with TRBJ1-2; TRBD1 might be the D (6 bases). The germline V and J ends were trimmed by 3 bases and 7 bases, with 15 bases remaining between them. Germline CDR1 and CDR2: LNHNV and YYDKDF (reference sequence). The CDR3 covers 14 residues. In DNA, the CDR3 is TGTGCCACCAGCAGGGAACAGGGAGGTAGTGGCTACACCTTC. Its translation: CATSREQGGSGYTF.

This clonotype came up many times. J is TRBJ2-3 and V is TRBV3-1; no clear D gene. CDR3 length equals 12 residues. Trimming shortened V by 1 base and J by 2 bases, and 1 base separated the two germline ends. Germline V CDR1 and CDR2: LGHDT, YNNKEL (reference sequence). CDR3 region: CASSQATDTQYF. CDR3 bases: TGTGCCAGCAGCCAAGCCACAGATACGCAGTATTTT.

The table lists this clonotype with many counts. The V and J genes are TRBV7-2 and TRBJ1-1; perhaps TRBD1 as D (5 bases). This CDR3 has 14 residues. CDR1 and CDR2 from the germline V gene are SGHTA and FQGNSA. Trimming took off 0 bases at V and 2 bases at J, with 7 bases between the two ends. CDR3 amino acids: CASSLARVNTEAFF. In nucleotides, the CDR3 is TGTGCCAGCAGCTTAGCCAGGGTAAACACTGAAGCTTTCTTT.

The table lists this clonotype with many counts. The chain links TRBV7-2 to TRBJ2-1; possibly TRBD2 for D (6 bases). CDR1 is SGHTA, CDR2 FQGNSA, per germline. Between the trimmed V and J ends, which lost 1 base and 8 bases, there was a span of 15 bases. This CDR3 region has 15 residues. CDR3 residues: CASSLVGGEAHEQFF. The CDR3 DNA reads as TGTGCCAGCAGCTTAGTTGGAGGGGAGGCGCATGAGCAGTTCTTC.

Notes on this clonotype: One end of the junction fails to match germline, which may point to a read error. The chain is built from TRBV7-6 and TRBJ2-5, with D unclear. The CDR3 extends over 11 amino acids. CDR1 SGHVS and CDR2 FNYEAQ come from the germline V gene. The CDR3 loop is CAGSVQETQYF. In DNA form, the CDR3 reads TGTGCCGGCAGCGTGCAAGAGACCCAGTACTTC.

This clonotype was observed at least ten times. V gene TRBV20-1 combines with J gene TRBJ2-7, with no clear D. CDR3 size: 13 residues. CDR1 and CDR2 (germline): DFQATT, SNEGSKA (reference sequence). The V and J ends lost 0 bases and 2 bases respectively, with 8 bases between them. CDR3 coding DNA: TGCAGTGCTAGAGACTTAGCCACCTACGAGCAGTACTTC. It is translated as CSARDLATYEQYF.